This TCR beta chain appears in the sequencing data of a study of T-cell memory formation after mild COVID-19. Notes on the study in general: Later expanders leaned toward CD4+, whereas clones contracting from day 15 to 85 were balanced CD4/CD8. Mainly in CM and EM were contracting CD4+ clones; CD8+ were in EMRA. Second-wave clones that peaked on day 37 lacked confirmed SARS-CoV-2 specificity.

This clonotype was seen only a few times. As yet, its antigen is unknown. CDR1 SGHTA and CDR2 FQGNSA come from the germline V gene. This CDR3 has 15 residues. V gave up 3 bases and J gave up 0 bases; unmatched junction bases: 3. 5'RACE with constant-segment primers built TCRalpha and TCRbeta cDNA libraries with UMIs. TCRdb processed the 5' RACE reads anew with MiXCR; each CDR3 protein has one entry. The sample includes hundreds of thousands of distinct CDR3 sequences, more than 15% of them seen just once. The chain carries TRBV7-2 and TRBJ2-5; 8 bases are a match to TRBD2. This clonotype was obtained from a man in his late teens or twenties who had mild COVID-19 (a few samples of this study predate the infection). Cell type and time point are not known. Sequenced sample: PBMCs or a T cell subset sorted from them (not recorded which). The CDR3 DNA sequence: TGTGCCAGCAGCTTCCCGGGGGGGCACCAAGAGACCCAGTACTTC. Translation: CASSFPGGHQETQYF.